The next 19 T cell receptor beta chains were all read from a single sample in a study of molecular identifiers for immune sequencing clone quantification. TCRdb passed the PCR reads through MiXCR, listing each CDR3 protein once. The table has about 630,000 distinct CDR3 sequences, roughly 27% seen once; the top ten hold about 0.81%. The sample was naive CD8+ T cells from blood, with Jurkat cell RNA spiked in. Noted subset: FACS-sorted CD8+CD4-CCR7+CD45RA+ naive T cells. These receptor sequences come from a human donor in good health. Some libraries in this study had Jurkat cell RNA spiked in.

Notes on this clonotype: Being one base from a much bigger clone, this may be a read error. CDR3 bases: TGTGCCATCAGCCCGTGGGGGGACAGAGTGAATGAAAAACTGTTTTTT. Its protein is CAISPWGDRVNEKLFF. The genes are TRBV28 and TRBJ1-4; 7 bases map to TRBD1. The CDR3 covers 16 residues. Trimming at V came to 10 bases and at J to 5 bases, leaving 16 bases not matched to a gene. Per germline, CDR1 MDHEN and CDR2 SYDVKM.

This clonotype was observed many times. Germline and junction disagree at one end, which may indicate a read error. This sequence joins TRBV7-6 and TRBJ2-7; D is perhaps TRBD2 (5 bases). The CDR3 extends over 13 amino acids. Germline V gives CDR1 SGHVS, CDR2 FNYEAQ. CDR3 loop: CASSLADKYEQYF. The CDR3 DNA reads TGTGCCAGCAGCCTAGCCGATAAGTACGAGCAGTACTTC.

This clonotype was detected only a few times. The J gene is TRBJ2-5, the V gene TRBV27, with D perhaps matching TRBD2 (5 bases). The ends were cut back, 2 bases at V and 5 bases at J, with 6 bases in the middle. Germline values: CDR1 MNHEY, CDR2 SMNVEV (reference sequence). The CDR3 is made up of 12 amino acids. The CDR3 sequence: CASSLPGETQYF. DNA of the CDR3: TGTGCCAGCAGTTTACCGGGGGAGACCCAGTACTTC.

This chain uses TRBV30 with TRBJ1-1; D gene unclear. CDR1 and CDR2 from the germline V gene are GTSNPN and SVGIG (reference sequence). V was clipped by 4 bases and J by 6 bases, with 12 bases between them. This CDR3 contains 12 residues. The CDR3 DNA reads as TGTGCCTGGACCCTTAGGGAACCTGAAGCTTTCTTT. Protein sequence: CAWTLREPEAFF.

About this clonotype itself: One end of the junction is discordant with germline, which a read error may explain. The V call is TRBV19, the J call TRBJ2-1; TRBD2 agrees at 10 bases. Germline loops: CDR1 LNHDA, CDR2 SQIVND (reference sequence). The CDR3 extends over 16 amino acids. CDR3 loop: CASALVAGGSYNGQFF. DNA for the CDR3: TGTGCCAGCGCGCTGGTAGCGGGGGGCTCCTACAATGGGCAGTTCTTC. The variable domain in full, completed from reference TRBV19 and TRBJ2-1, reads DGGITQSPKYLFRKEGQNVTLSCEQNLNHDAMYWYRQDPGQGLRLIYYSQIVNDFQKGDIAEGYSVSREKKESFPLTVTSAQKNPTAFYLCASALVAGGSYNGQFFGPGTRLTVL.

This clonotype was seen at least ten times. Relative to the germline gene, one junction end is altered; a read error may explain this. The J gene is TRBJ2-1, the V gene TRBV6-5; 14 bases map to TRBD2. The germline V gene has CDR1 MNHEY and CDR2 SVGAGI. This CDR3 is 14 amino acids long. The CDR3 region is CASSKTSGRAPYSF. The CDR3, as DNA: TGTGCCAGCAGCAAGACTAGCGGGAGGGCCCCCTACTCCTTT.

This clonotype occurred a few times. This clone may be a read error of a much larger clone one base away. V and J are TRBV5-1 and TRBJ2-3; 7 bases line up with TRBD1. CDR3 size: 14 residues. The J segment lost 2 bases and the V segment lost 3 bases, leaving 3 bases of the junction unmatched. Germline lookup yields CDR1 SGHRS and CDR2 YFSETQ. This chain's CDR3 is CASSYGTDTDTQYF. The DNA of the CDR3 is TGCGCCAGCAGCTACGGGACAGACACAGATACGCAGTATTTT.

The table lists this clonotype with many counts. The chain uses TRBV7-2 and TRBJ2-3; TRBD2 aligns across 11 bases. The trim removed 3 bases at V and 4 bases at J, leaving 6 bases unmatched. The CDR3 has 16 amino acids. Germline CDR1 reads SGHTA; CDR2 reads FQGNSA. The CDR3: CASSFSGGAYSDTQYF. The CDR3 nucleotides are TGTGCCAGCAGCTTTAGCGGGGGGGCCTATTCAGATACGCAGTATTTT.

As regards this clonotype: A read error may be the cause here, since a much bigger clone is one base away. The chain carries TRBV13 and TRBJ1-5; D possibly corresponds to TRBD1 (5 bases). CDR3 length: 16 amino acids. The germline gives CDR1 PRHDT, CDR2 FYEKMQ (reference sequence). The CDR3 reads CASSLGGEGSGQRQHF. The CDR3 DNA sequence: TGTGCCAGCAGCTTAGGGGGCGAGGGGAGCGGTCAGCGCCAGCATTTT.

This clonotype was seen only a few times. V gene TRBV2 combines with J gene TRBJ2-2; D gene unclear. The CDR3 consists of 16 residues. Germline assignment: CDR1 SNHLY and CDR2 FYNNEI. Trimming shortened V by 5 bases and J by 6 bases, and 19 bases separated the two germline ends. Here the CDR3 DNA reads TGTGCCAGCAGTCAATTTTTAGCTACCTCGCCCGGGGAGCTGTTTTTT. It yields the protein CASSQFLATSPGELFF.

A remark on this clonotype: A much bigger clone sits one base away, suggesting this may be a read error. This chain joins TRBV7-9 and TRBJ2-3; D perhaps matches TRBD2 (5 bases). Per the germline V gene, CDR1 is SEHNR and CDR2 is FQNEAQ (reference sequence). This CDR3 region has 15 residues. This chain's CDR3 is CASSQTPSGSDTRYF. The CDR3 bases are TGTGCCAGCAGCCAGACTCCCTCGGGGTCAGATACGCGGTATTTT.

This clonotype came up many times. The CDR3 loop is CASSQTWGAGLLAKNIQYF. The CDR3 DNA sequence: TGCGCCAGCAGCCAGACCTGGGGAGCCGGTTTACTAGCCAAAAACATTCAGTACTTC. This chain joins TRBV4-3 and TRBJ2-4, with a tentative D call TRBD2 (5 bases). V was clipped by 3 bases and J by 0 bases, with 21 bases between them. Germline loops: CDR1 LGHNA, CDR2 YSLEER. CDR3 length: 19 residues.

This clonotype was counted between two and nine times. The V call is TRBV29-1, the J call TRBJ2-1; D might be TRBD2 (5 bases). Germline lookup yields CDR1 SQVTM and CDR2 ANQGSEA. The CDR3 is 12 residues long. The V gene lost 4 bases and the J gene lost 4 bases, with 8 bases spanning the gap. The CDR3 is CSVAEGYNEQFF. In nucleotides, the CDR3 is TGCAGCGTTGCCGAGGGTTACAATGAGCAGTTCTTC.

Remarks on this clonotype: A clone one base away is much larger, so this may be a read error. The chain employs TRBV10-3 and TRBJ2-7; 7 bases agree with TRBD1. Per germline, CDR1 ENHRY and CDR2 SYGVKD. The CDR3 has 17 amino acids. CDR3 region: CAFSESDRASSSYEQYF. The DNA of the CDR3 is TGTGCCTTCAGTGAGTCTGACAGGGCCTCCAGCTCCTACGAGCAGTACTTC.

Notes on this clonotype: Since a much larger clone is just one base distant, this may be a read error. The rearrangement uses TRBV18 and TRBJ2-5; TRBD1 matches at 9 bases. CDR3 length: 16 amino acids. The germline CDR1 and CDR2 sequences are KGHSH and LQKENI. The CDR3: CASTPKKTGGLETQYF. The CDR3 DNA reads TGTGCCAGCACACCAAAGAAGACAGGGGGATTAGAGACCCAGTACTTC.

The CDR3 spells CASSTVTVSGANVLTF. DNA for the CDR3: TGTGCCAGCAGTACGGTGACAGTCTCTGGGGCCAACGTCCTGACTTTC. The chain employs TRBV27 and TRBJ2-6; D might be TRBD1 (5 bases). V lost 5 bases and J lost 0, with 11 bases in between. The CDR3 runs to 16 residues. Germline assignment: CDR1 MNHEY and CDR2 SMNVEV (reference sequence).

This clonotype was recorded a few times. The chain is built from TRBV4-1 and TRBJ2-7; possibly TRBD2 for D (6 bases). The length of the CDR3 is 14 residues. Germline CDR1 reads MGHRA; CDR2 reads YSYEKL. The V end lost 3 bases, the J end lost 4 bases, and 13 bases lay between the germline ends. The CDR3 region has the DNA TGCGCCAGCAGCCACGCCGTGGAGGGGTACGAGCAGTACTTC. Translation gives CASSHAVEGYEQYF.

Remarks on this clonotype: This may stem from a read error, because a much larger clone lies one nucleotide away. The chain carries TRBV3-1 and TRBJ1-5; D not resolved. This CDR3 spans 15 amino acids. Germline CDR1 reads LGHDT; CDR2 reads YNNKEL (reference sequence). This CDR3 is CATSPSPGGHQPQHF. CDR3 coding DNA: TGTGCCACCAGCCCCTCCCCGGGAGGGCATCAGCCCCAGCATTTT.

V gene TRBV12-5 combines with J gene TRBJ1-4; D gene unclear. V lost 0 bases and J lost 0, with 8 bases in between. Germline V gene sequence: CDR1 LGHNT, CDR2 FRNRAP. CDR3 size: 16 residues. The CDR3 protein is CASGLVVAATNEKLFF. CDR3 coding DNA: TGTGCTAGTGGTTTGGTAGTGGCCGCAACTAATGAAAAACTGTTTTTT. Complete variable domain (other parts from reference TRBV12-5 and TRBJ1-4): DARVTQTPRHKVTEMGQEVTMRCQPILGHNTVFWYRQTMMQGLELLAYFRNRAPLDDSGMPKDRFSAEMPDATLATLKIQPSEPRDSAVYFCASGLVVAATNEKLFFGSGTQLSVL.